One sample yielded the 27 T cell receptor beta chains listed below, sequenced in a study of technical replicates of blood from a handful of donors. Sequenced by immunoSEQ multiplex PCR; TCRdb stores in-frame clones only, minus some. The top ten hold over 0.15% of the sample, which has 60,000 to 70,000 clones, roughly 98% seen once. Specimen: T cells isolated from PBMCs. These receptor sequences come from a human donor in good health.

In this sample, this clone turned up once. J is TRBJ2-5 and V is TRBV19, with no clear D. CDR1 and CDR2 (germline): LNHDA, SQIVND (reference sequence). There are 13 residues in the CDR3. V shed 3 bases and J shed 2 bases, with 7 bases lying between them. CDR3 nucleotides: TGTGCCAGTAGTATTGGCAAACAAGAGACCCAGTACTTC. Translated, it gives CASSIGKQETQYF.

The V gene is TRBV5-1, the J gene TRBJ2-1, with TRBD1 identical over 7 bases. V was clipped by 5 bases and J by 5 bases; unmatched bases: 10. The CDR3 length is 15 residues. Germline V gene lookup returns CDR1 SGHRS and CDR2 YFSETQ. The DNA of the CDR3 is TGCGCCAGCAGACAGGGGCCGGCACCGGACAATGAGCAGTTCTTC. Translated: CASRQGPAPDNEQFF.

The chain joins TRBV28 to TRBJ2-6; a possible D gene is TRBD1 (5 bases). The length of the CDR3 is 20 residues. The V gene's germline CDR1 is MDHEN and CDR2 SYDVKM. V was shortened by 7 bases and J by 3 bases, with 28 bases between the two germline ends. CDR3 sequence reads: CASKPTTGRSLSGGANVLTF. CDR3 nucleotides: TGTGCCAGCAAGCCCACCACAGGACGGTCTCTATCAGGTGGGGCCAACGTCCTGACTTTC.

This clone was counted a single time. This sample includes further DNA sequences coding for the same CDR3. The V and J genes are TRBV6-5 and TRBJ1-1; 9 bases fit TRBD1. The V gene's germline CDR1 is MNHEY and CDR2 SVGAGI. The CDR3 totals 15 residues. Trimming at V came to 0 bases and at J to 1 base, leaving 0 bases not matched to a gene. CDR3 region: CASSYSDRGNTEAFF. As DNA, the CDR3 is TGTGCCAGCAGTTACTCGGACAGGGGGAACACTGAAGCTTTCTTT.

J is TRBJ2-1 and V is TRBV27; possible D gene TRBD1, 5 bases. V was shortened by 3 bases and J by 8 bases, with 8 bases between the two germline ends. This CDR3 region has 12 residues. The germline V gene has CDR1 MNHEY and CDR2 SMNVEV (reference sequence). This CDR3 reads CASSFLGDEQFF. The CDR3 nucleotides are TGTGCCAGCAGTTTTCTAGGGGATGAGCAGTTCTTC.

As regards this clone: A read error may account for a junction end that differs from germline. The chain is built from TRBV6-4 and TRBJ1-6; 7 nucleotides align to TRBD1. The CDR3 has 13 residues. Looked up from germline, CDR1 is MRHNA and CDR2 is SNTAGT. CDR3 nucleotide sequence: TGTGCCAGCAGTGAAGACAGGGCTTCAGCCCTCCACTTT. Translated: CASSEDRASALHF.

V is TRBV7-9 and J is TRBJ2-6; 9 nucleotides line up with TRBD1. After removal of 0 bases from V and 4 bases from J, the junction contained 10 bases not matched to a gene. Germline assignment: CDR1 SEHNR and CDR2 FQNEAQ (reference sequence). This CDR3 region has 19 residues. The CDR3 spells CASSLANRGRPSGANVLTF. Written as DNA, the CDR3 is TGTGCCAGCAGCTTAGCCAACAGGGGGCGCCCATCAGGGGCCAACGTCCTGACTTTC.

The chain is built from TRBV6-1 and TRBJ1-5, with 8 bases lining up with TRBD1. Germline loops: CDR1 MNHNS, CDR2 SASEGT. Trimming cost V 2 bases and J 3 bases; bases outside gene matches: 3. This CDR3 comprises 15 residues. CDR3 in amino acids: CASSERTGYNQPQHF. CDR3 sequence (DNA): TGTGCCAGCAGTGAAAGGACAGGGTACAATCAGCCCCAGCATTTT.

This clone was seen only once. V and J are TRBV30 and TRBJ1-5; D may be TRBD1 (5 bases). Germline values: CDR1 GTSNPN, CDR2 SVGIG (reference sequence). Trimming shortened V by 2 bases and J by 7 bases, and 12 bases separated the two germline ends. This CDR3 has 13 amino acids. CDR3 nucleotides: TGTGCCTGGAGTCCAGGGTCCTCCCAGCCCCAGCATTTT. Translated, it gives CAWSPGSSQPQHF.

CDR3 nucleotides: TGTGCCAGAGTACTCTCCGGGACTAGCGGGGGGTGGAGAGATACGCAGTATTTT. Translation: CARVLSGTSGGWRDTQYF. The rearrangement links TRBV6-4 to TRBJ2-3; 15 nucleotides line up with TRBD2. Germline V gene data show CDR1 as MRHNA and CDR2 as SNTAGT. The CDR3 contains 18 residues. Trimming took 9 bases from V and 5 from J; bases not matched to a gene: 15.

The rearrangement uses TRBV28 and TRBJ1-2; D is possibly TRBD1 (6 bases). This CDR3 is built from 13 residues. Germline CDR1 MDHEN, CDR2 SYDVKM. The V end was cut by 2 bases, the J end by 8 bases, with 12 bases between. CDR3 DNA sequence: TGTGCCAGCAGTTTACCCCCAGGGGTGGGCTACACCTTC. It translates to CASSLPPGVGYTF.

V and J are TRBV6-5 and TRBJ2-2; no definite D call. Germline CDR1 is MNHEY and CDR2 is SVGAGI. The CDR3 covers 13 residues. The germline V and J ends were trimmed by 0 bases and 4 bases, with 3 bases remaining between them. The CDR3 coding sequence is TGTGCCAGCAGTTACTCGGCCACCGGGGAGCTGTTTTTT. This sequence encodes CASSYSATGELFF.

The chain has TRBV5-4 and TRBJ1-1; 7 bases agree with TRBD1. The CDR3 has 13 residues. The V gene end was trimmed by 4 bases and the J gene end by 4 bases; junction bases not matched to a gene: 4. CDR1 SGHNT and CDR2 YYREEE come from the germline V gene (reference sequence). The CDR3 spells CASSPNRGTEAFF. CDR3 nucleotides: TGTGCCAGCAGCCCCAACAGGGGCACTGAAGCTTTCTTT. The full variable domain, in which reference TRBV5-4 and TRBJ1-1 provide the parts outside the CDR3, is ETGVTQSPTHLIKTRGQQVTLRCSSQSGHNTVSWYQQALGQGPQFIFQYYREEENGRGNFPPRFSGLQFPNYSSELNVNALELDDSALYLCASSPNRGTEAFFGQGTRLTVV.

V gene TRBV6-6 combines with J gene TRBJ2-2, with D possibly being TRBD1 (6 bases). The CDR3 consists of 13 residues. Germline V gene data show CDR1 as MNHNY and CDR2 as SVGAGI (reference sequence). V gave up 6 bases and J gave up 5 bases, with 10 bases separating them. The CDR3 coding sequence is TGTGCCAGCAGAGGTACAGGGACCGGGGAGCTGTTTTTT. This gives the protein CASRGTGTGELFF.

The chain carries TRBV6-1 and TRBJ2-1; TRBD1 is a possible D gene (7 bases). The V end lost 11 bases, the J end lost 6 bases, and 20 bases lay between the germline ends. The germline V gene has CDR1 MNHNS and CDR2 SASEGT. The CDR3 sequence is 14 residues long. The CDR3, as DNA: TGTGCCGTCTCAGGGGGGTCTCTGACCAATGAGCAGTTCTTC. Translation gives CAVSGGSLTNEQFF.

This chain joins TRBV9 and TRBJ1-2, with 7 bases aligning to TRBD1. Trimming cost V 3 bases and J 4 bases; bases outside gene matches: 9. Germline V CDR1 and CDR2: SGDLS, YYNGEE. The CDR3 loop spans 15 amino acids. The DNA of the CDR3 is TGTGCCAGCAGCGCCTGGGACAGCCGGGCCTATGGCTACACCTTC. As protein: CASSAWDSRAYGYTF. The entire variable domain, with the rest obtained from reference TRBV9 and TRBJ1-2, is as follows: DSGVTQTPKHLITATGQRVTLRCSPRSGDLSVYWYQQSLDQGLQFLIQYYNGEERAKGNILERFSAQQFPDLHSELNLSSLELGDSALYFCASSAWDSRAYGYTFGSGTRLTVV.

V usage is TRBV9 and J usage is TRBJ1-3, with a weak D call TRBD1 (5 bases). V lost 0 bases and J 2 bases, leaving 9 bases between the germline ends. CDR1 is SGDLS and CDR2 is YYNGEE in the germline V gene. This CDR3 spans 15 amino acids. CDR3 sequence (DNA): TGTGCCAGCAGCGTAGAAGGGGTAGCTGGAAACACCATATATTTT. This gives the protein CASSVEGVAGNTIYF.

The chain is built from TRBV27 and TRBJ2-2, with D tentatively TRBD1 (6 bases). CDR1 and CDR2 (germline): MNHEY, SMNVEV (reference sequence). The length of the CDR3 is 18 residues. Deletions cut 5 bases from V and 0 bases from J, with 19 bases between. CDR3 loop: CASSLTPTGNANTGELFF. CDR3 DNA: TGTGCCAGCAGTCTAACTCCGACAGGAAACGCGAACACCGGGGAGCTGTTTTTT.

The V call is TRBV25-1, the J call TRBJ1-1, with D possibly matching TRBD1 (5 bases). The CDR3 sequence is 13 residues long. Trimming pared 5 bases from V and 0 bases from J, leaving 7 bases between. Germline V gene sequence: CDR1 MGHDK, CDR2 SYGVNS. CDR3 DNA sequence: TGTGCCAGCAGTCGACAGATGAACACTGAAGCTTTCTTT. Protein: CASSRQMNTEAFF.

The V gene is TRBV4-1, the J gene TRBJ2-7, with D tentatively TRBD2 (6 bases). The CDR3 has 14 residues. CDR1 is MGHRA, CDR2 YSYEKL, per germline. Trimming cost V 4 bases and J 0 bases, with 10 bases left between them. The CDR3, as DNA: TGCGCCAGCAGCCCGGGGAGGAGCTCCTACGAGCAGTACTTC. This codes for CASSPGRSSYEQYF.

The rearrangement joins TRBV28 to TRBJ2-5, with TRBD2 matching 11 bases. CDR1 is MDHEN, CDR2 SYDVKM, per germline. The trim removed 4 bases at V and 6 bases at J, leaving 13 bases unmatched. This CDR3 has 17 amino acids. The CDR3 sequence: CASSSSAGLAGLQTQYF. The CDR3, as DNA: TGTGCCAGCAGTTCCAGTGCTGGACTAGCGGGTCTGCAGACCCAGTACTTC.

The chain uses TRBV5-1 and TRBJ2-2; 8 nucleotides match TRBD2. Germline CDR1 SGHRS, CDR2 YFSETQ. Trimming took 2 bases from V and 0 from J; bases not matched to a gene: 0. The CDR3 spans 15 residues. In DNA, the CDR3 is TGCGCCAGCAGCTTTAGCGGGGCGAACACCGGGGAGCTGTTTTTT. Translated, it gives CASSFSGANTGELFF. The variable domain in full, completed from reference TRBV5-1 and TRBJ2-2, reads KAGVTQTPRYLIKTRGQQVTLSCSPISGHRSVSWYQQTPGQGLQFLFEYFSETQRNKGNFPGRFSGRQFSNSRSEMNVSTLELGDSALYLCASSFSGANTGELFFGEGSRLTVL.

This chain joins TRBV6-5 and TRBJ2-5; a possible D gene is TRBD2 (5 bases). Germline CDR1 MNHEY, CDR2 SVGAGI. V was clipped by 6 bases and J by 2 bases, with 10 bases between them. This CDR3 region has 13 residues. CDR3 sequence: CASRLGGQETQYF. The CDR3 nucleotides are TGTGCCAGCAGGTTGGGCGGGCAAGAGACCCAGTACTTC.

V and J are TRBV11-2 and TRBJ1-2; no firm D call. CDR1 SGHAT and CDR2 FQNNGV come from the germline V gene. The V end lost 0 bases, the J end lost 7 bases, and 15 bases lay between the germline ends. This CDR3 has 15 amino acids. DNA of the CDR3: TGTGCCAGCAGCTTAGATCCCCAGGCTACTTCTGGCTACACCTTC. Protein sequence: CASSLDPQATSGYTF.

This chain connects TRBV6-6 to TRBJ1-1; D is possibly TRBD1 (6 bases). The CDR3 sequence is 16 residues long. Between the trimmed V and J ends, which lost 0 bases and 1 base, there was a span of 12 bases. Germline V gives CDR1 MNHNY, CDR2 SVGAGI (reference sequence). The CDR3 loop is CASSYSSRGSNTEAFF. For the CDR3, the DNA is TGTGCCAGCAGTTACTCATCCAGGGGCTCGAACACTGAAGCTTTCTTT.

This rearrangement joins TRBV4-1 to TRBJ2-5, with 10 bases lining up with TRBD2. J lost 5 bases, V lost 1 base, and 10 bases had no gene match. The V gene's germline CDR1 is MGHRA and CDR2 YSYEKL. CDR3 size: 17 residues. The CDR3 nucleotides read TGCGCCAGCAGCCAAGTGGGGCAGCGGGAGGGCCCGGAGACCCAGTACTTC. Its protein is CASSQVGQREGPETQYF.

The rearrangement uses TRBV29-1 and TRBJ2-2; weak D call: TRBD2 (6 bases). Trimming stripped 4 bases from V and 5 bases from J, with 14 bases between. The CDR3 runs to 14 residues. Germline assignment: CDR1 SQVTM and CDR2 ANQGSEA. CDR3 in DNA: TGCAGCGTTGCCGGAGGGGCCCTAACCGGGGAGCTGTTTTTT. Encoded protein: CSVAGGALTGELFF.